This T cell receptor (beta chain) stems from a study of post-analysis software for immune sequencing data. General study results and limits: TRBV5-6, TRBV5-1 and TRBV20-1 were among four or five TRBV segments more frequent in patients than controls. F measure grouped same-batch samples tightly together.

In its sample, this clonotype was seen a few times. Its specificity is unknown. Built from TCR beta cDNA, the libraries had unique molecular identifiers in them. TCRdb processed the PCR reads anew with MiXCR; each CDR3 protein has one entry. The sample holds approximately 660,000 distinct CDR3 sequences; approximately 59% are singletons and the top ten take over 9%. Germline V CDR1 and CDR2: SEHNR, FQNEAQ (reference sequence). The CDR3 extends over 14 amino acids. V trimming: 5 bases; J trimming: 4 bases; junction bases outside the gene matches: 6. The clonotype originates from a girl aged 2 to 9 with multiple sclerosis. Sequencing was done on a sample of blood. The chain uses TRBV7-9 and TRBJ1-2; TRBD1 matches 8 bases. CDR3 protein: CASSADRASYGYTF. The DNA for the CDR3 is TGTGCCAGCAGCGCGGACAGGGCCTCCTATGGCTACACCTTC.